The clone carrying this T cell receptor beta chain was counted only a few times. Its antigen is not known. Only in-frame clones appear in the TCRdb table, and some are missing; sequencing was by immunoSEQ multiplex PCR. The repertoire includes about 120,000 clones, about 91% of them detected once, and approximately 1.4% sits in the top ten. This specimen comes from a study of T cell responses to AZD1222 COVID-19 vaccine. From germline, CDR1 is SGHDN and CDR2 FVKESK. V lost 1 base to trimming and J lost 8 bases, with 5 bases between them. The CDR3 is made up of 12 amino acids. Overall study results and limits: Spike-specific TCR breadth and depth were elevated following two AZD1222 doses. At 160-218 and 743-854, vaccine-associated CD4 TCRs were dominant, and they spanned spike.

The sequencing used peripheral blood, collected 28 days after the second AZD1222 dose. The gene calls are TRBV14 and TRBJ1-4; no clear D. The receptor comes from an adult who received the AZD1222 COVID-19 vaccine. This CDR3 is CASSQAREKLFF. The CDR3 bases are TGTGCCAGCAGCCAAGCCAGAGAAAAACTGTTTTTT.